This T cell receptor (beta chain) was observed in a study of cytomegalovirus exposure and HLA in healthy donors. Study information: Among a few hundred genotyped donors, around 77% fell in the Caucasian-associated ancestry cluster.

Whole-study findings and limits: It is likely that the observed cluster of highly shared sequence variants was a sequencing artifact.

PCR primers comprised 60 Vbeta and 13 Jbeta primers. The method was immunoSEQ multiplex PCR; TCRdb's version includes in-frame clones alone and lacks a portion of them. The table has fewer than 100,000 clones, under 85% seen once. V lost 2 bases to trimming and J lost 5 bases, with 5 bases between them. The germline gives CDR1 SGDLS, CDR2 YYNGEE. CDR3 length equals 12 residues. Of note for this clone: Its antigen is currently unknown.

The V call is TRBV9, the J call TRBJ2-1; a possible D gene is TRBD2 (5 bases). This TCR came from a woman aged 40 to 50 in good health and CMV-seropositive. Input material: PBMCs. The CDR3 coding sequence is TGTGCCAGCAGCGTGGAGGACAATGAGCAGTTCTTC. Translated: CASSVEDNEQFF.